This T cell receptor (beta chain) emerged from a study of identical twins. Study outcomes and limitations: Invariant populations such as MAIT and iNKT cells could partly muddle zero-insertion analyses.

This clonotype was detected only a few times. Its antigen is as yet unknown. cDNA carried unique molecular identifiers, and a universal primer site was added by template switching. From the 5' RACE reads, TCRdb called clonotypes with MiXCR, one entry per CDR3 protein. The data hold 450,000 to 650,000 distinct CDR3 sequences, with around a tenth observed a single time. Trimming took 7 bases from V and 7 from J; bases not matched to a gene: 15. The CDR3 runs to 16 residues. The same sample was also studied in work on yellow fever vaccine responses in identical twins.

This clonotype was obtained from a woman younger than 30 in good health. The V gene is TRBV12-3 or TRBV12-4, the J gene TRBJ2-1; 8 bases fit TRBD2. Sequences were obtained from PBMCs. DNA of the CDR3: TGTGCCAGCACCACATCTCTCGGTAGCGGGATGAATGAGCAGTTCTTC. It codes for CASTTSLGSGMNEQFF.